The source of this TCR beta chain is a study of T cells in Graves' hyperthyroidism and ophthalmopathy. Amplified TCR beta CDR3 regions came from RNA transcripts. First-round RT-PCR of the TCR CDR3 relied on the HTBI primer set. Each CDR3 protein is one row after TCRdb ran MiXCR on the multiplex PCR reads. The sample shows about 250,000 distinct CDR3 sequences, 24% of them seen only once. Study-wide points: In the blood, most expanded thyroid clonotypes above 0.001 appeared as well.

This clonotype was detected many times. Its antigen is still unknown. This clonotype was sampled from a woman aged 40 to 55 with Graves' ophthalmopathy. Sequenced sample: blood.

The CDR3 loop is CASSLLTSGMGETQYF. DNA of the CDR3: TGTGCCAGCAGTCTATTAACTAGCGGGATGGGAGAGACCCAGTACTTC. The genes are TRBV28 and TRBJ2-5; TRBD2 matches 10 bases. The CDR3 length is 16 residues. Germline CDR1 reads MDHEN; CDR2 reads SYDVKM. With V trimmed by 5 bases and J by 4 bases, 10 bases remained unmatched.